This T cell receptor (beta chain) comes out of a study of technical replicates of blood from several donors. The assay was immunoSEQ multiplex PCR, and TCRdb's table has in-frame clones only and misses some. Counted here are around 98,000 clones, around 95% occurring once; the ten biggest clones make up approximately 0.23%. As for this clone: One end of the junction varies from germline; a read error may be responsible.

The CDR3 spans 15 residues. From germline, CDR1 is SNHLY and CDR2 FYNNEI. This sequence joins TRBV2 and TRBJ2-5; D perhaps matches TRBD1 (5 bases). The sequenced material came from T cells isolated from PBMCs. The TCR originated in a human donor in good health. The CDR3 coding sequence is TGTGCCAGCACTGAATCTTCTGGGGCGCGGGAGACCCAGTACTTC. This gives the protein CASTESSGARETQYF. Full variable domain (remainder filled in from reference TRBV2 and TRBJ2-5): EPEVTQTPSHQVTQMGQEVILRCVPISNHLYFYWYRQILGQKVEFLVSFYNNEISEKSEIFDDQFSVERPDGSNFTLKIRSTKLEDSAMYFCASTESSGARETQYFGPGTRLLVL.